This TCR beta chain was captured in a study of cytomegalovirus exposure and HLA in healthy donors. As for the study in general: In terms of ancestry, the Caucasian-associated cluster contained 81% of the approximately 380 genotyped donors. Study-level results: The study put 150 to 200 TCR beta chains on its list as cytomegalovirus-associated. A later analysis showed HLA-associated TCR beta chains outstripping equally common others in clonal expansion. In a later analysis, common viral pathogens appeared linked to several of the most significant clusters.

CDR1 MGHRA and CDR2 YSYEKL come from the germline V gene. V lost 2 bases and J lost 3, with 8 bases in between. This CDR3 comprises 14 residues. The primer mix had 60 Vbeta and 13 Jbeta primers. The data were produced by immunoSEQ multiplex PCR, yet TCRdb's version contains in-frame clones alone and is incomplete. Seen here are around 130,000 clones, roughly 72% observed once, and the top ten hold approximately 1.7%. With respect to this clone: Its specificity is unknown.

Sequencing used PBMCs. The receptor was isolated from a woman in her 50s in good health and CMV-seronegative. This sequence joins TRBV4-1 and TRBJ1-5; D gene unclear. As DNA, the CDR3 is TGCGCCAGCAGCCAACCAGGCGCCAATCAGCCCCAGCATTTT. Protein: CASSQPGANQPQHF.